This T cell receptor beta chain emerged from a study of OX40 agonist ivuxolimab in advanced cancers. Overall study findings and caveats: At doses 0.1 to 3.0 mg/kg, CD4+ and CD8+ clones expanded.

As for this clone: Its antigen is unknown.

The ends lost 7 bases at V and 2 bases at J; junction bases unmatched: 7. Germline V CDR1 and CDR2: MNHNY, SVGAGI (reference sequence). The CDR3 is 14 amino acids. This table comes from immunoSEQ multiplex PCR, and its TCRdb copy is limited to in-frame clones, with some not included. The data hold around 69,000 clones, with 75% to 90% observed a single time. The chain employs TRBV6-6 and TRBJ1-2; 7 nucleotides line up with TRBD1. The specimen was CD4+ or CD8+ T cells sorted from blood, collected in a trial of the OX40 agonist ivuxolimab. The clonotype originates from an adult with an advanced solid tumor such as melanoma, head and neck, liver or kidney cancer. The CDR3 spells CASIPQGGNYGYTF. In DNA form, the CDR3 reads TGTGCCAGCATTCCCCAGGGGGGGAACTATGGCTACACCTTC.